The sequence of this T cell receptor (beta chain) was determined in a study of T cell responses to AZD1222 COVID-19 vaccine. Worth noting for this clone: Antigen specificity is unknown.

General study points: Repertoires in all cases were sampled only once the peak T cell response had passed. The span of vaccine-associated CD4 TCRs extended across spike, with dominance at 160-218 and 743-854. Unmutated variant regions reportedly attract nearly half of all spike-specific TCRs. Baseline seropositives among AZD1222 recipients totaled only five or six.

The table came from immunoSEQ multiplex PCR; TCRdb's copy has only in-frame clones and leaves some out. The sample lists some 150,000 clones; 80% to 90% were seen once. The CDR3 is 15 amino acids. CDR1 and CDR2 (germline): MNHEY, SMNVEV (reference sequence). The J segment lost 2 bases and the V segment lost 6 bases, leaving 7 bases of the junction unmatched. This TCR was sampled from an adult in good health. The input for sequencing was peripheral blood, taken on day 0 of AZD1222 vaccination. The chain carries TRBV27 and TRBJ1-5; 7 nucleotides agree with TRBD1. The CDR3 region is CASSRGQTGNQPQHF. In DNA form, the CDR3 reads TGTGCCAGCAGCCGGGGACAGACTGGCAATCAGCCCCAGCATTTT.